These 20 T cell receptor beta chains originate from one sample sequenced in a study of radiotherapy plus CTLA-4 blockade in lung cancer. Clones were sequenced by immunoSEQ multiplex PCR, and TCRdb holds only the in-frame ones, with some missing. The sample consists of about 95,000 clones, roughly four fifths of them appearing once. Sequencing used peripheral blood, obtained from a patient treated with radiotherapy plus ipilimumab. These receptor sequences come from a human donor with non-small cell lung cancer who had stable disease on radiotherapy plus ipilimumab.

The J gene is TRBJ2-5, the V gene TRBV7-9, with D perhaps TRBD1 (5 bases). V lost 3 bases and J 5 bases, leaving 22 bases between the germline ends. CDR1 SEHNR and CDR2 FQNEAQ come from the germline V gene (reference sequence). The CDR3 is 17 amino acids. CDR3 protein: CASSFTSGSGSMETQYF. The CDR3 DNA follows: TGTGCCAGCAGCTTCACCTCCGGGTCAGGGTCGATGGAGACCCAGTACTTC.

The gene calls are TRBV9 and TRBJ2-1, with 12 positions matching TRBD2. V was pared by 3 bases and J by 0 bases, with 16 bases of the junction left unmatched. The CDR3 is made up of 21 amino acids. The germline gives CDR1 SGDLS, CDR2 YYNGEE. Here the CDR3 DNA reads TGTGCCAGCAGCGCCTCTAGGAGCCTAGCGGGGGGGGAGAGCTCCTACAATGAGCAGTTCTTC. The encoded protein is CASSASRSLAGGESSYNEQFF.

Turning to this clone: Its ends do not fully match the called genes, so a read error is possible. The V and J genes are TRBV7-7 and TRBJ2-7; no clear D gene. The CDR3 is 13 residues long. Germline V CDR1 and CDR2: SSHAT, FNYEAQ (reference sequence). In nucleotides, the CDR3 is TGTGCTAGCAGCTTAGATCTGGGCTACGAGCAGTACTTC. Residues: CASSLDLGYEQYF.

The V and J genes are TRBV28 and TRBJ1-1, with 9 bases lining up with TRBD1. The V gene end was trimmed by 5 bases and the J gene end by 5 bases; junction bases not matched to a gene: 6. The CDR3 is 14 amino acids. From germline, CDR1 is MDHEN and CDR2 SYDVKM. The CDR3, as DNA: TGTGCCAGCAGTCCTCAGACAGGGGGTACTGAAGCTTTCTTT. It specifies CASSPQTGGTEAFF.

The V call is TRBV5-1, the J call TRBJ2-1; TRBD2 might be the D (7 bases). Deletions cut 0 bases from V and 9 bases from J, with 16 bases between. The CDR3 contains 15 residues. The germline gives CDR1 SGHRS, CDR2 YFSETQ. CDR3: CASSLVRERGGEQFF. CDR3 DNA: TGCGCCAGCAGCTTGGTGCGGGAAAGGGGGGGTGAGCAGTTCTTC.

The CDR3 protein is CASSLGQTQSQETQYF. The CDR3 DNA sequence: TGTGCCAGCAGCTTAGGGCAGACCCAATCCCAAGAGACCCAGTACTTC. The chain is built from TRBV7-8 and TRBJ2-5, with D unresolved. This CDR3 has 16 residues. The ends were cut back, 1 base at V and 1 base at J, with 13 bases in the middle. The germline V gene has CDR1 SGHVS and CDR2 FQNEAQ.

V usage is TRBV4-2 and J usage is TRBJ1-5; D uncertain. Germline lookup yields CDR1 LGHNA and CDR2 YNFKEQ. CDR3 length: 15 amino acids. The V end lost 0 bases, the J end lost 0 bases, and 6 bases lay between the germline ends. The CDR3: CASSQDSGSNQPQHF. For the CDR3, the DNA is TGTGCCAGCAGCCAAGATTCTGGTAGCAATCAGCCCCAGCATTTT.

This clone showed up just once. This chain connects TRBV30 to TRBJ2-5, with TRBD2 as a possible D gene (7 bases). In germline, CDR1 is GTSNPN, CDR2 SVGIG (reference sequence). This CDR3 comprises 14 residues. With 0 bases removed from V and 5 bases from J, the gap between germline ends came to 13 bases. The CDR3 region has the DNA TGTGCCTGGAGTGTGTCGCGGGGGCGGGAGACCCAGTACTTC. Protein product: CAWSVSRGRETQYF.

The rearrangement joins TRBV11-1 to TRBJ2-1; D is perhaps TRBD1 (10 bases). The CDR3 spans 16 residues. Germline V lookup: CDR1 SGHAT, CDR2 FQDESV (reference sequence). The germline V and J ends were trimmed by 5 bases and 5 bases, with 19 bases remaining between them. The CDR3, as DNA: TGTGCCAGCAGCCCCGCGGGGGGGACAGGGGACAATGAGCAGTTCTTC. This encodes CASSPAGGTGDNEQFF.

The rearrangement uses TRBV5-4 and TRBJ1-1, with a possible D match to TRBD1 (6 bases). Germline CDR1 is SGHNT and CDR2 is YYREEE (reference sequence). With 2 bases removed from V and 8 bases from J, the gap between germline ends came to 13 bases. The CDR3 runs to 13 residues. The CDR3 is CASSLKGQLEAFF. DNA for the CDR3: TGTGCCAGCAGCTTAAAAGGACAGCTAGAAGCTTTCTTT.

The rearrangement joins TRBV30 to TRBJ1-6; tentative D call: TRBD1 (6 bases). This CDR3 is 14 amino acids long. Between the trimmed V and J ends, which lost 0 bases and 10 bases, there was a span of 13 bases. Germline V gene sequence: CDR1 GTSNPN, CDR2 SVGIG (reference sequence). The CDR3 loop reads CAWSVSRGRSPLHF. Here the CDR3 DNA reads TGTGCCTGGAGTGTTTCCAGGGGACGGTCACCCCTCCACTTT.

The genes are TRBV7-3 and TRBJ2-2; weak D call: TRBD2 (6 bases). Trimming took off 5 bases at V and 4 bases at J, with 17 bases between the two ends. The germline V gene encodes CDR1 SGHTA and CDR2 FQGTGA. The CDR3 sequence is 16 residues long. CDR3 DNA: TGTGCCAGCAGCCAGCAAGGGACTCCGGGCACCGGGGAGCTGTTTTTT. Translated, it gives CASSQQGTPGTGELFF. Based on the CDR3 plus reference TRBV7-3 and TRBJ2-2, the full variable domain is GAGVSQTPSNKVTEKGKYVELRCDPISGHTALYWYRQSLGQGPEFLIYFQGTGAADDSGLPNDRFFAVRPEGSVSTLKIQRTERGDSAVYLCASSQQGTPGTGELFFGEGSRLTVL.

CDR3: CSVGGHRSEAFF. The CDR3 DNA is TGCAGCGTTGGAGGACACAGAAGTGAAGCTTTCTTT. This rearrangement joins TRBV29-1 to TRBJ1-1, with TRBD1 as a possible D gene (5 bases). CDR1 is SQVTM and CDR2 is ANQGSEA in the germline V gene. The CDR3 contains 12 residues. V shed 4 bases and J shed 7 bases, with 13 bases lying between them.

This chain connects TRBV6-1 to TRBJ2-7; D ambiguous. Germline-derived CDR1 and CDR2 are MNHNS and SASEGT. There are 12 residues in the CDR3. V lost 7 bases and J lost 4, with 11 bases in between. The CDR3 is CASIGMGYEQYF. CDR3 coding DNA: TGTGCCAGCATTGGTATGGGGTACGAGCAGTACTTC.

The chain couples TRBV9 to TRBJ2-4; weak D call: TRBD1 (6 bases). V lost 3 bases and J lost 5, with 18 bases in between. This CDR3 has 16 amino acids. The germline gives CDR1 SGDLS, CDR2 YYNGEE. DNA of the CDR3: TGTGCCAGCAGCGCGGACATCAGGGGAATAGAAAACATTCAGTACTTC. Protein: CASSADIRGIENIQYF.

The chain combines TRBV4-2 with TRBJ2-7, with D possibly being TRBD1 (6 bases). This CDR3 spans 14 amino acids. V shed 0 bases and J shed 5 bases, with 11 bases lying between them. In germline, CDR1 is LGHNA, CDR2 YNFKEQ. The chain's CDR3 is CASSQETGHHEQYF. The CDR3 nucleotides are TGTGCCAGCAGCCAAGAAACAGGGCACCACGAGCAGTACTTC.

This chain joins TRBV19 and TRBJ2-3; 7 positions agree with TRBD2. This CDR3 spans 17 amino acids. Germline V gene lookup returns CDR1 LNHDA and CDR2 SQIVND (reference sequence). V gave up 2 bases and J gave up 2 bases; unmatched junction bases: 10. The CDR3 loop is CASSIIGGLPNTDTQYF. CDR3 nucleotides: TGTGCCAGTAGTATAATCGGGGGACTACCTAACACAGATACGCAGTATTTT.

The chain is built from TRBV19 and TRBJ2-7, with D perhaps assigned TRBD1 or TRBD2 (5 bases each). The V and J ends lost 5 bases and 7 bases respectively, with 18 bases between them. The length of the CDR3 is 14 residues. The germline V gene has CDR1 LNHDA and CDR2 SQIVND (reference sequence). In DNA form, the CDR3 reads TGTGCCAGTAGTGGCACAGAGGGGTTGCGGGAGCAGTACTTC. It specifies CASSGTEGLREQYF.

Only one count was recorded for this clone. The rearrangement joins TRBV27 to TRBJ1-2; TRBD1 might be the D (6 bases). Germline loops: CDR1 MNHEY, CDR2 SMNVEV (reference sequence). CDR3 length equals 14 residues. The V end was cut by 7 bases, the J end by 8 bases, with 20 bases between. The CDR3 DNA reads TGTGCCAGCACCCCGATCGGGACAAAGGAAGGCTACACCTTC. It translates to CASTPIGTKEGYTF.

The chain carries TRBV19 and TRBJ1-5, with 9 bases fitting TRBD1. Germline V gene sequence: CDR1 LNHDA, CDR2 SQIVND (reference sequence). This CDR3 region has 15 residues. V lost 5 bases to trimming and J lost 2 bases; unmatched junction nucleotides: 4. CDR3 amino acids: CASSFDRGGNQPQHF. The CDR3 DNA follows: TGTGCCAGTAGTTTCGACAGGGGGGGCAATCAGCCCCAGCATTTT.